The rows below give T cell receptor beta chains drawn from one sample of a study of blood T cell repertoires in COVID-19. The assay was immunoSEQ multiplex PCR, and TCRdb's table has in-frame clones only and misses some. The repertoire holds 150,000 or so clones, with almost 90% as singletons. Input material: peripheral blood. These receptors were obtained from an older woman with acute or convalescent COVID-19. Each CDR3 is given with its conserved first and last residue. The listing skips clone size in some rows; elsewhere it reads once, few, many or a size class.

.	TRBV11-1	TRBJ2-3	CASRVGLAGGQDTQYF
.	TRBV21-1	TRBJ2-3	CASPKGGNPTDTQYF
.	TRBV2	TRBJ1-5	CASSGTGRQPQHF
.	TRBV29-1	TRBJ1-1	CSGKQGEMNTEAFF
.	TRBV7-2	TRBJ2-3	CASSLLPGRITDTQYF
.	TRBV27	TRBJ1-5	CASRGQGGNQPQHF
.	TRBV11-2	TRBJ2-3	CASSFGGGRTDTQYF
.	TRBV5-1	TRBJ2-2	CASSLAVGREGELFF
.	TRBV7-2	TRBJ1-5	CASSLQGNSNQPQHF
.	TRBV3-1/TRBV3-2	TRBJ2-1	CASSQDARGGLGNEQFF
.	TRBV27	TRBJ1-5	CASSLGVYQPQHF
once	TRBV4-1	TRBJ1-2	CASSQDSRPNYGYTF
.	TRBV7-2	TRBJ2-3	CASSPAVTDTQYF
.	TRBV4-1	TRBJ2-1	CASSQLGGNYNEQFF
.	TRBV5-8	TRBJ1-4	CASSLTRGGLATNEKLFF
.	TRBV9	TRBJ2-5	CASSVGRGNQETQYF
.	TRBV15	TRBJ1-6	CATSRDGRQENSPLHF
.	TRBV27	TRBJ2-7	CASSQGTSGGLEYF
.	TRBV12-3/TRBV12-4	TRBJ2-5	CASSFVSGETQYF
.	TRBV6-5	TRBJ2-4	CASNKRGAKNIQYF
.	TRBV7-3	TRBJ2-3	CASSPTGPNTDTQYF
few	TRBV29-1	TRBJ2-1	CSAEEGTTNEQFF
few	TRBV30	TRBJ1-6	CAWSEGGSYNSPLHF
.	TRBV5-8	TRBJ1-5	CASSPWTGTNPNQPQHF
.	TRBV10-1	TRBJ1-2	CASRTTSPGYGYTF
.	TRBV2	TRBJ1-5	CASRWGDQPQHF
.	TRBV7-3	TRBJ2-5	CASSSGLQETQYF
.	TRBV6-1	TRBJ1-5	CASSEASLYPPAQHF
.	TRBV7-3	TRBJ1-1	CASSPSGGGNTEAFF
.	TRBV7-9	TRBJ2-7	CASSFYVYEQYF
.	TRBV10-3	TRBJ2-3	CAISESSGVSTDTQYF
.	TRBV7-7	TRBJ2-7	CASSPGLAGIYEQYF